Reported below is one T cell receptor beta chain. The study counted Cohort 3 donors as recovered given two negative PCRs, clearance, or symptom resolution. This sample is drawn from a study of blood T cell repertoires in COVID-19. The data were produced by immunoSEQ multiplex PCR, yet TCRdb's version contains in-frame clones alone and is incomplete. The data hold about 180,000 clones, with approximately 85% observed a single time. Germline V CDR1 and CDR2: SGDLS, YYNGEE. Deletions cut 2 bases from V and 4 bases from J, with 19 bases between. This CDR3 has 17 amino acids. The sequence was collected from a man aged 35 to 55 who had recovered from COVID-19. This chain uses TRBV9 with TRBJ2-1, with a tentative D call TRBD2 (5 bases). Sequenced: PBMCs or T cells enriched from blood (not recorded which). CDR3 region: CASSVEGVISAYNEQFF. DNA for the CDR3: TGTGCCAGCAGCGTCGAGGGAGTTATCTCCGCATACAATGAGCAGTTCTTC.